This T cell receptor beta chain comes out of a study of T-cell memory formation after mild COVID-19. Across the whole study: In these data, TCR clusters were largely donor specific. Study-level results: Among CD4+ contracting clones, most were CM and EM, and CD8+ ones EMRA. Second-wave clones reaching peak frequency on day 37 lacked confirmed SARS-CoV-2 specificity.

Germline CDR1 SGHTA, CDR2 FQGNSA. The CDR3 has 16 amino acids. The V end lost 7 bases, the J end lost 3 bases, and 19 bases lay between the germline ends. To note about this clonotype: Its antigen is not known.

From the 5' RACE reads, TCRdb called clonotypes with MiXCR, one entry per CDR3 protein. The data show about 190,000 distinct CDR3 sequences, roughly 30% seen once. The TCR originated in an adult woman who had mild COVID-19 (a few samples of this study predate the infection). Cell type and time point are not known. The sequencing input was PBMCs or a T cell subset sorted from them (not recorded which). The chain has TRBV7-2 and TRBJ2-1; D may be TRBD2 (5 bases). This CDR3 is CASKEVSGSLYNEQFF. In nucleotides, the CDR3 is TGTGCCAGCAAGGAGGTGAGCGGATCCCTCTACAATGAGCAGTTCTTC.